The 25 T cell receptor beta chains in this list originate from one sample, sequenced in a study of PD-L1 blockade in urothelial cancer. This table comes from immunoSEQ multiplex PCR, and its TCRdb copy is limited to in-frame clones, with some not included. The sample consists of tens of thousands of clones, 75% to 85% of them appearing once. Time point reported: pretreatment peripheral blood. The sequences come from PBMCs, collected around atezolizumab (anti-PD-L1) treatment. These receptors originate from a man between 65 and 80 years old with urothelial cancer.

The CDR3 here is CAISEEGREKEYF. The CDR3 DNA is TGTGCCATCAGTGAGGAGGGAAGGGAGAAGGAGTACTTC. The chain uses TRBV10-3 and TRBJ2-7; maybe TRBD2 (5 bases). The CDR3 extends over 13 amino acids. Trimming stripped 2 bases from V and 11 bases from J, with 16 bases between. CDR1 and CDR2 (germline): ENHRY, SYGVKD.

The chain joins TRBV11-2 to TRBJ2-6; the D gene is possibly TRBD2 (6 bases). Germline CDR1 is SGHAT and CDR2 is FQNNGV. Trimming took off 0 bases at V and 0 bases at J, with 18 bases between the two ends. The CDR3 totals 20 residues. CDR3 protein: CASSLDRRRAVNSGANVLTF. In DNA form, the CDR3 reads TGTGCCAGCAGCTTAGATCGGAGGAGGGCCGTTAACTCTGGGGCCAACGTCCTGACTTTC.

V is TRBV7-8 and J is TRBJ1-3; maybe TRBD1 (6 bases). CDR3 length: 18 residues. Trimming took off 5 bases at V and 2 bases at J, with 22 bases between the two ends. Germline V lookup: CDR1 SGHVS, CDR2 FQNEAQ. CDR3 loop: CASSPQGPGGATGNTIYF. CDR3 nucleotides: TGTGCCAGCAGCCCTCAAGGCCCGGGGGGGGCCACTGGAAACACCATATATTTT.

This clone was found a few times. The chain couples TRBV28 to TRBJ1-1; D might be TRBD1 (5 bases). The CDR3 covers 15 residues. Trimming stripped 8 bases from V and 0 bases from J, with 16 bases between. Germline CDR1 reads MDHEN; CDR2 reads SYDVKM. The CDR3 loop reads CASSTGGVMNTEAFF. The CDR3 DNA is TGTGCCAGCTCAACTGGGGGGGTCATGAACACTGAAGCTTTCTTT.

The chain recombines TRBV5-4 with TRBJ1-2, with 7 bases fitting TRBD1. Trimming took 0 bases from V and 6 from J; bases not matched to a gene: 5. Germline V gene data show CDR1 as SGHNT and CDR2 as YYREEE (reference sequence). This CDR3 is 14 amino acids long. CDR3 amino acids: CASSLDVGGDGYTF. The CDR3 DNA follows: TGTGCCAGCAGCTTGGACGTAGGGGGCGATGGCTACACCTTC.

The chain couples TRBV6-1 to TRBJ1-6; D may be TRBD1 (5 bases). V lost 8 bases to trimming and J lost 5 bases, with 13 bases between them. This CDR3 contains 14 residues. Germline CDR1 reads MNHNS; CDR2 reads SASEGT. The CDR3 DNA follows: TGTGCCAGCTATTTGACAGCCGATAATTCACCCCTCCACTTT. Protein sequence: CASYLTADNSPLHF.

To note about this clone: Germline and junction disagree at one end, which may indicate a read error. V gene TRBV7-2 combines with J gene TRBJ2-7, with D tentatively TRBD2 (6 bases). Germline loops: CDR1 SGHTA, CDR2 FQGNSA. CDR3 size: 14 residues. The CDR3: CASGFGGEGYEQYF. CDR3 DNA: TGTGCCAGCGGCTTCGGAGGGGAAGGGTACGAGCAGTACTTC.

The CDR3 sequence is CASRQTGGGRATEAFF. In nucleotides, the CDR3 is TGTGCCAGCAGGCAAACAGGGGGCGGCAGGGCCACTGAAGCTTTCTTT. The V call is TRBV5-4, the J call TRBJ1-1; TRBD1 aligns across 9 bases. The CDR3 runs 16 residues. With 5 bases clipped from V and 4 bases from J, the junction kept 12 bases outside the gene matches. From germline, CDR1 is SGHNT and CDR2 YYREEE (reference sequence).

The chain combines TRBV28 with TRBJ1-1, with TRBD1 matching 7 bases. The CDR3 covers 15 residues. The germline CDR1 and CDR2 sequences are MDHEN and SYDVKM. After removal of 6 bases from V and 3 bases from J, the junction contained 10 bases not matched to a gene. CDR3 sequence reads: CASSTGEEGYTEAFF. The CDR3 DNA reads TGTGCCAGCAGCACAGGGGAGGAGGGTTACACTGAAGCTTTCTTT.

This clone has just a few counts. For the CDR3, the DNA is TGTGCCAGCAGTTACGGCCGACACTCTGGAAACACCATATATTTT. It translates to CASSYGRHSGNTIYF. This rearrangement joins TRBV6-5 to TRBJ1-3; no reliable D call. The germline V gene encodes CDR1 MNHEY and CDR2 SVGAGI. Deletions cut 2 bases from V and 0 bases from J, with 8 bases between. There are 15 residues in the CDR3.

This chain uses TRBV6-1 with TRBJ1-4; 7 bases align to TRBD1. The germline V gene has CDR1 MNHNS and CDR2 SASEGT. The length of the CDR3 is 16 residues. Trimming at V came to 2 bases and at J to 5 bases, leaving 8 bases not matched to a gene. DNA of the CDR3: TGTGCCAGCAGTGAACTCAGGGCAGGGGGAAATGAAAAACTGTTTTTT. Translating it yields CASSELRAGGNEKLFF.

The chain joins TRBV6-1 to TRBJ2-7; the D gene is possibly TRBD2 (7 bases). Trimming removed 0 bases at V and 7 bases at J, with 19 bases between. Germline CDR1 MNHNS, CDR2 SASEGT. The CDR3 spans 16 residues. The CDR3 reads CASSEALRGGGWEQYF. In DNA, the CDR3 is TGTGCCAGCAGTGAAGCCTTGAGAGGGGGAGGGTGGGAGCAGTACTTC.

The chain combines TRBV30 with TRBJ1-1, with no clear D. The CDR3 runs to 12 residues. The germline V gene has CDR1 GTSNPN and CDR2 SVGIG (reference sequence). V lost 5 bases, J lost 8 bases, and 15 bases lay in between. For the CDR3, the DNA is TGTGCCTGGTCCCGGGAACCTGGGGAAGCTTTCTTT. It encodes CAWSREPGEAFF.

The genes are TRBV6-6 and TRBJ1-2; weak D call: TRBD1 (5 bases). Germline CDR1 reads MNHNY; CDR2 reads SVGAGI (reference sequence). CDR3 size: 12 residues. Trimming took off 6 bases at V and 8 bases at J, with 13 bases between the two ends. The CDR3 spells CASRTGGEGYTF. CDR3 nucleotides: TGTGCCAGCAGGACTGGGGGGGAGGGCTACACCTTC.

This clone was picked up one time. V is TRBV4-2 and J is TRBJ2-1, with 9 bases aligning to TRBD2. CDR1 and CDR2 (germline): LGHNA, YNFKEQ. J lost 2 bases, V lost 4 bases, and 6 bases had no gene match. CDR3 length: 16 residues. Here the CDR3 DNA reads TGTGCCAGCAGCCCCTCAGCGGGAGGCACCTACAATGAGCAGTTCTTC. It translates to CASSPSAGGTYNEQFF.

This chain uses TRBV2 with TRBJ1-2; D not resolved. Germline V gene lookup returns CDR1 SNHLY and CDR2 FYNNEI. The CDR3 runs 15 residues. V was clipped by 1 base and J by 4 bases, with 13 bases between them. The CDR3 is CASSEGVRGAYGYTF. CDR3 sequence (DNA): TGTGCCAGCAGTGAAGGGGTGCGGGGTGCCTATGGCTACACCTTC.

J is TRBJ2-1 and V is TRBV19; 14 bases align to TRBD2. V was clipped by 3 bases and J by 5 bases; unmatched bases: 9. Per the germline V gene, CDR1 is LNHDA and CDR2 is SQIVND (reference sequence). CDR3 length: 18 residues. The CDR3 region has the DNA TGTGCCAGTAGTATGACTAGCGGGAGGGCCGATAAAGACAATGAGCAGTTCTTC. Translating it yields CASSMTSGRADKDNEQFF.

The V and J genes are TRBV5-6 and TRBJ2-3; no reliable D call. Looked up from germline, CDR1 is SGHDT and CDR2 is YYEEEE. The CDR3 is 12 residues long. Trimming left V 3 bases short and J 10 bases short, with 12 bases between. For the CDR3, the DNA is TGTGCCAGCAGCTCGGTGCGTCCCCCGCAGTATTTT. Its protein is CASSSVRPPQYF.

The gene calls are TRBV6-1 and TRBJ2-7; 8 bases are shared with TRBD1. This CDR3 contains 12 residues. Germline V gene data show CDR1 as MNHNS and CDR2 as SASEGT. The V gene end was trimmed by 6 bases and the J gene end by 7 bases; junction bases not matched to a gene: 5. CDR3 sequence reads: CASRDRAGEQYF. CDR3 bases: TGTGCCAGCAGGGACAGGGCCGGGGAGCAGTACTTC.

This clone showed up just once. V usage is TRBV7-9 and J usage is TRBJ2-7; D is possibly TRBD1 (5 bases). Deletions cut 1 base from V and 3 bases from J, with 13 bases between. This CDR3 has 15 amino acids. Germline CDR1 SEHNR, CDR2 FQNEAQ (reference sequence). The CDR3 bases are TGTGCCAGCAGCTTAGAAGGGGTGATTAACTACGAGCAGTACTTC. Translating gives CASSLEGVINYEQYF.

The chain employs TRBV9 and TRBJ2-2; D possibly uses TRBD1 or TRBD2 (6 bases each). Trimming took 4 bases from V and 4 from J, leaving 14 bases between them. The germline gives CDR1 SGDLS, CDR2 YYNGEE. This CDR3 has 15 residues. In DNA form, the CDR3 reads TGTGCCAGCAGCATAGGGGGTAGCGGCACCGGGGAGCTGTTTTTT. Its protein product is CASSIGGSGTGELFF.

This clone turned up a few times. The V call is TRBV5-8, the J call TRBJ1-5, with 7 bases that match TRBD1. After removal of 3 bases from V and 4 bases from J, the junction contained 7 bases not matched to a gene. Germline loops: CDR1 SGHTS, CDR2 YDEGEE. The length of the CDR3 is 15 residues. DNA of the CDR3: TGTGCCAGCAGCTCAGGGACAGCCCGAAATCAGCCCCAGCATTTT. This encodes CASSSGTARNQPQHF. Based on the CDR3 plus reference TRBV5-8 and TRBJ1-5, the full variable domain is EAGVTQSPTHLIKTRGQQATLRCSPISGHTSVYWYQQALGLGLQFLLWYDEGEERNRGNFPPRFSGRQFPNYSSELNVNALELEDSALYLCASSSGTARNQPQHFGDGTRLSIL.

The chain has TRBV6-1 and TRBJ1-1, with 7 bases matching TRBD1. The germline V gene has CDR1 MNHNS and CDR2 SASEGT. This CDR3 contains 15 residues. Trimming at V came to 6 bases and at J to 0 bases, leaving 7 bases not matched to a gene. The CDR3 DNA follows: TGTGCCAGCAGCTGGACAGGTGTTATGAACACTGAAGCTTTCTTT. This sequence encodes CASSWTGVMNTEAFF.

This chain links TRBV7-3 with TRBJ1-2; 7 positions match TRBD1. The CDR3 consists of 15 residues. V was pared by 4 bases and J by 8 bases, with 13 bases of the junction left unmatched. CDR1 is SGHTA and CDR2 is FQGTGA in the germline V gene. CDR3 coding DNA: TGTGCCAGCAGCTCTGGGACAGTCGGGGATCGAGGCTACACCTTC. Translated: CASSSGTVGDRGYTF.

The gene calls are TRBV4-2 and TRBJ2-1, with 11 bases aligning to TRBD2. J was trimmed by 5 bases and V by 0 bases; bases with no gene match: 3. Germline-derived CDR1 and CDR2 are LGHNA and YNFKEQ. The CDR3 runs 16 residues. CDR3 residues: CASSQEGLAAHNEQFF. The CDR3 region has the DNA TGTGCCAGCAGCCAAGAGGGACTAGCGGCCCACAATGAGCAGTTCTTC.